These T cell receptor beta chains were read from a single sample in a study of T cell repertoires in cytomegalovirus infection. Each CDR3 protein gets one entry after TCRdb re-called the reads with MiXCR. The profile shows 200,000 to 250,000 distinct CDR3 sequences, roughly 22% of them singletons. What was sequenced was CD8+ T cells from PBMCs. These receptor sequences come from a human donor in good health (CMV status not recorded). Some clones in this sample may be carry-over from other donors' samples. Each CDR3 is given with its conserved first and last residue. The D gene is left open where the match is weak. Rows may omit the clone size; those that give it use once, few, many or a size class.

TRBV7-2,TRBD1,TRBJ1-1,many,TGTGCCAGCAGCCGGGACAGGGGGCGAGGTACTGAAGCTTTCTTT,CASSRDRGRGTEAFF
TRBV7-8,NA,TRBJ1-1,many,TGTGCCAGCAGCTTTCCCGGGGAGAACACTGAAGCTTTCTTT,CASSFPGENTEAFF
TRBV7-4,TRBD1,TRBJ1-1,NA,TGTGCCAGCAGCGGGGGACAGGGGATTGCTGAAGCTTTCTTT,CASSGGQGIAEAFF
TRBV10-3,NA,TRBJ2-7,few,TGTGCCATCAGTGATATCGCGCGGGGGCCGTCCTACGAGCAGTACTTC,CAISDIARGPSYEQYF
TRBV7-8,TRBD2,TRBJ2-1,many,TGTGCCAGCAGCTTTGCGGGGGGGCCGATCCGTTCCAATGAGCAGTTCTTC,CASSFAGGPIRSNEQFF
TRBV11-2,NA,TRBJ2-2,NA,TGTGCCAGCAGCCCAGGTCCAGGGACGGCCACCGGGGAGCTGTTTTTT,CASSPGPGTATGELFF
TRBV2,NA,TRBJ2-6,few,TGTGCCAGCACCCTGGACAGTACAAGCTCTGGGGCCAACGTCCTGACTTTC,CASTLDSTSSGANVLTF
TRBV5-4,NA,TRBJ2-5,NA,TGTGCCAGCAGGGAGTTCGGGTCCCAAGAGACCCAGTACTTC,CASREFGSQETQYF
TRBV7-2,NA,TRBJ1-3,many,TGTGCCAGCAGCTTAGCGCCCGGACTCAGCTCTGGAAACACCATATATTTT,CASSLAPGLSSGNTIYF
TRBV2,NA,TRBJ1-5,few,TGTGCCAGCAGTGAAAGACAGAGCAATCAGCCCCAGCATTTT,CASSERQSNQPQHF
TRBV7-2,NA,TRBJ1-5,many,TGTGCCAGCAGCTTAGACAGTCAGCCCCAGCATTTT,CASSLDSQPQHF
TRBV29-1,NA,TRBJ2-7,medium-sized,TGCAGCGTTGCGGACAGCTCCTACGAGCAGTACTTC,CSVADSSYEQYF
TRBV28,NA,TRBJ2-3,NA,TGTGCCAGCAGTTTCGTCCCGGCAGATACGCAGTATTTT,CASSFVPADTQYF
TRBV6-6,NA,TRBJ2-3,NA,TGTGCCAGCAGTTACTCGGCTGGGGCAGATACGCAGTATTTT,CASSYSAGADTQYF
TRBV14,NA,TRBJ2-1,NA,TGTGCCAGCAGCCGGGAGTACAATGAGCAGTTCTTC,CASSREYNEQFF
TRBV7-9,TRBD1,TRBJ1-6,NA,TGTGCCAGCAGCTTAAAATCCCAGGGGGTTAATTCACCCCTCCACTTT,CASSLKSQGVNSPLHF
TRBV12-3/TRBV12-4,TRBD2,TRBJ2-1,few,TGTGCCAGCAGTTTAACGGGGGGTAGCTCCTACAATGAGCAGTTCTTC,CASSLTGGSSYNEQFF
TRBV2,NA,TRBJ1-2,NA,TGTGCCAGCAGTGATGTCGGCGTAGCTAACTATGGCTACACCTTC,CASSDVGVANYGYTF
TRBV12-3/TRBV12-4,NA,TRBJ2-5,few,TGTGCCAGCAGTTTCGAAGGGTCCCAAGAGACCCAGTACTTC,CASSFEGSQETQYF
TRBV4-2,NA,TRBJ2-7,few,TGTGCCAGCAGCCAAGAAGACCGGACAGTCTCCTACGAGCAGTACTTC,CASSQEDRTVSYEQYF
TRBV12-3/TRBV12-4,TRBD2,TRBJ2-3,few,TGTGCCAGCAGTGAAAGCGGGGGGGGAAATACGCAGTATTTT,CASSESGGGNTQYF
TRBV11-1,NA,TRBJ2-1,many,TGTGCCAGCAGCTTAGCGCGCGGCGGAGCCTCCTACAATGAGCAGTTCTTC,CASSLARGGASYNEQFF
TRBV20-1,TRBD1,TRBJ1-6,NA,TGCAGTGCTAGAGACCTCGGACAGGGCTATGCGTGGAATTCACCCCTCCACTTT,CSARDLGQGYAWNSPLHF
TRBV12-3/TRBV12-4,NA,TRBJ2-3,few,TGTGCCAGCAGTTTCCAGCCCGCAGATACGCAGTATTTT,CASSFQPADTQYF
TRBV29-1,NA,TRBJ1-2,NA,TGCAGCGTTGTAAGGGCCCCCCCTAACTATGGCTACACCTTC,CSVVRAPPNYGYTF
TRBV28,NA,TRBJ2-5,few,TGTGCCAGCAGTTCGGGTGGCCTGGAGATAGAGACCCAGTACTTC,CASSSGGLEIETQYF
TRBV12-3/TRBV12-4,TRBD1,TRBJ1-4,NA,TGTGCCAGCAGCCTGACAGGGGGCTATGAAAAACTGTTTTTT,CASSLTGGYEKLFF
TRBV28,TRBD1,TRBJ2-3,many,TGTGCCAGCAGTAACCCACGGACAGGGGAAGGGAATACGCAGTATTTT,CASSNPRTGEGNTQYF
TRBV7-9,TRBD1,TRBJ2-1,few,TGTGCCAGCAGTCCAAACACAGGGGCCTCCTACAATGAGCAGTTCTTC,CASSPNTGASYNEQFF
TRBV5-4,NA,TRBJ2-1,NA,TGTGCCAGCAGCTTGGTAGCAGGGAGCACAATTTTCGATGAGCAGTTCTTC,CASSLVAGSTIFDEQFF
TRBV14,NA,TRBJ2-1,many,TGTGCCAGCAGCCCGATGGGGGCCCCGAATTACAATGAGCAGTTCTTC,CASSPMGAPNYNEQFF
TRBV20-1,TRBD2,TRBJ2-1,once,TGCAGTGCTAGAGATCTAAGACTAGCGGAGTACAATGAGCAGTTCTTC,CSARDLRLAEYNEQFF
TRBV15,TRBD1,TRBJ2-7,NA,TGTGCCACCAGCGGAGGGACAGGGATCTACGAGCAGTACTTC,CATSGGTGIYEQYF
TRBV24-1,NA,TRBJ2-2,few,TGTGCCACCAGTGATGTCCGTGGAGGCGCGCTGTTTTTT,CATSDVRGGALFF
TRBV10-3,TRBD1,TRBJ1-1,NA,TGTGCCATCAGTGCGGGACAGGGGAACACTGAAGCTTTCTTT,CAISAGQGNTEAFF
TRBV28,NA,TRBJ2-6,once,TGTGCCAGCAGTTTATCAGGGACTGGGGCCAACGTCCTGACTTTC,CASSLSGTGANVLTF
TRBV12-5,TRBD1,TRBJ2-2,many,TGTGCTAGTGGACCTCGACAGGGGAGCACCGGGGAGCTGTTTTTT,CASGPRQGSTGELFF
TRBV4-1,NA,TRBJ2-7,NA,TGCGCCAGCAGCCAAGCCACAGGGACATCGGAGCAGTACTTC,CASSQATGTSEQYF
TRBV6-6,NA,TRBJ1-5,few,TGTGCCAGCAGTCACCGGAGGTCCGATCAGCCCCAGCATTTT,CASSHRRSDQPQHF
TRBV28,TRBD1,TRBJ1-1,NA,TGTGCCAGCAGTTTCAGGGGGACGAACACTGAAGCTTTCTTT,CASSFRGTNTEAFF
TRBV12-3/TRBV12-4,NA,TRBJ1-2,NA,TGTGCCAGCAGTTTCGGGCAGGATGGCTACACCTTC,CASSFGQDGYTF
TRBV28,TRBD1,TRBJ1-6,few,TGTGCCAGCAGTCAGGACAGGGCTCGGTCACCCCTCCACTTT,CASSQDRARSPLHF
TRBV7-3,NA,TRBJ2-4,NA,TGTGCCAGCAGCTTGCCGTGGGCCCGGTTCGAGGGGAACATTCAGTACTTC,CASSLPWARFEGNIQYF
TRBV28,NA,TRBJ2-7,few,TGTGCCAGCAGTTTCGGCACGGCAGTCGGCGAGCAGTACTTC,CASSFGTAVGEQYF
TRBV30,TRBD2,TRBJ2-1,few,TGTGCCTGGAGAAGCGGGGGGGCAAGTGAGCAGTTCTTC,CAWRSGGASEQFF
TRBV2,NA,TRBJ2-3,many,TGTGCCAGTCAAGGACTGCTGGCAGATACGCAGTATTTT,CASQGLLADTQYF
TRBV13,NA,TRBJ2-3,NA,TGTGCCAGCAGCCCAAGCTCCGATACGCAGTATTTT,CASSPSSDTQYF
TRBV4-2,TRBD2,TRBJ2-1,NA,TGTGCCAGCAGCCACCTATTAGCGGGGGGGAGGAATGAGCAGTTCTTC,CASSHLLAGGRNEQFF
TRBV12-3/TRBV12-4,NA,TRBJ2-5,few,TGTGCCAGCAGTTTAGGTCTTTGGACAGACAAAGAGACCCAGTACTTC,CASSLGLWTDKETQYF
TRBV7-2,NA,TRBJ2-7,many,TGTGCCAGCAGCTTAGGCTGGAACGGGCCGAGGCACGAGCAGTACTTC,CASSLGWNGPRHEQYF
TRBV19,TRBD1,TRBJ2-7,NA,TGTGCCAGTAGTATCTGGACAGGGTCCTACGAGCAGTACTTC,CASSIWTGSYEQYF
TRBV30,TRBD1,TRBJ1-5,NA,TGTGCCTGGAGTGAGGGACAGAACAATCAGCCCCAGCATTTT,CAWSEGQNNQPQHF
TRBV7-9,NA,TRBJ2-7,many,TGTGCCAGCAACGTCATGGGTAAAGGGGACTACGAGCAGTACTTC,CASNVMGKGDYEQYF